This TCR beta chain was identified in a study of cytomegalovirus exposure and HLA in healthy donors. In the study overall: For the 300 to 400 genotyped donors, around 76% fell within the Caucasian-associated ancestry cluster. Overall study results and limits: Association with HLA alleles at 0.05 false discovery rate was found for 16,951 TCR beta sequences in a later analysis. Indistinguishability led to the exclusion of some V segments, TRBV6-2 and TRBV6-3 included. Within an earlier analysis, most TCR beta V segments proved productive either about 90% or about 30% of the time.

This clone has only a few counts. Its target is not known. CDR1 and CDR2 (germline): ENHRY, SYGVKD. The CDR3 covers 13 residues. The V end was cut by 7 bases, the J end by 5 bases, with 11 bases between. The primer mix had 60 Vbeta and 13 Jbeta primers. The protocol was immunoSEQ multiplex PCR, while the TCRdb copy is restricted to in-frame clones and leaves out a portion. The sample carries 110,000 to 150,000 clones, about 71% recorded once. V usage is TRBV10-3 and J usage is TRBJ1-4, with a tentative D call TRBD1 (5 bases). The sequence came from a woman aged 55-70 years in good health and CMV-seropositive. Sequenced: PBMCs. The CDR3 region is CAINDRLNEKLFF. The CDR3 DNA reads TGTGCCATCAACGACAGATTAAATGAAAAACTGTTTTTT.